The rows below give T cell receptor beta chains drawn from one sample of a study of graft-versus-host responses after intestinal transplantation. No cognate antigen is known for these TCRs. Sequenced by immunoSEQ multiplex PCR; TCRdb stores in-frame clones only, minus some. The repertoire has about 120,000 clones, 85% to 95% of them found once; the top ten carry under 3.5%. This sample comprised unstimulated CD8+ T cells sorted from spleen or lymph node cells, obtained before intestinal transplant. Receptor source: a human donor who received an intestinal transplant. Each CDR3 is given with its conserved first and last residue. A D gene is named only where the DNA matches it firmly. The listing skips clone size in some rows; elsewhere it reads once, few, many or a size class.

V gene,D gene,J gene,clone size,CDR3 protein,CDR3 DNA
TRBV28,TRBD2,TRBJ2-1,.,CASSLLGLVAYNEQFF,TGTGCCAGCAGTTTATTGGGACTAGTCGCCTACAATGAGCAGTTCTTC
TRBV28,TRBD2,TRBJ2-1,.,CASSLAEFYNEQFF,TGTGCCAGCAGCCTAGCGGAGTTCTACAATGAGCAGTTCTTC
TRBV27,.,TRBJ2-7,.,CASSLRQVWDEQYF,TGTGCCAGCAGTCTAAGACAGGTTTGGGACGAGCAGTACTTC
TRBV7-9,TRBD1,TRBJ1-4,few,CASSSADRESEKLFF,TGTGCCAGCAGCTCCGCGGACAGGGAAAGCGAAAAACTGTTTTTT
TRBV4-1,.,TRBJ2-1,.,CASSLRRWAAYNEQFF,TGCGCCAGCAGCCTGAGGAGGTGGGCGGCCTATAATGAGCAGTTCTTC
TRBV28,.,TRBJ2-5,.,CASSQRGQETQYF,TGTGCCAGCAGTCAGAGGGGCCAAGAGACCCAGTACTTC
TRBV19,.,TRBJ2-7,.,CASSIGQGTYEQYF,TGTGCCAGTAGTATAGGGCAGGGGACCTACGAGCAGTACTTC
TRBV27,.,TRBJ2-3,.,CASSSWGLPSTDTQYF,TGTGCCAGCAGTTCTTGGGGCCTACCCAGCACAGATACGCAGTATTTT
TRBV27,.,TRBJ2-2,.,CASSRPWEDTGELFF,TGTGCCAGCAGCCGACCTTGGGAGGACACCGGGGAGCTGTTTTTT
TRBV11-2,TRBD2,TRBJ2-7,.,CASTLGGAEQYF,TGTGCCAGCACCCTCGGGGGGGCCGAGCAGTACTTC
TRBV4-1,TRBD1,TRBJ2-7,.,CASSHGTANPYEQYF,TGCGCCAGCAGCCATGGGACAGCTAACCCCTACGAGCAGTACTTC
TRBV28,.,TRBJ1-3,.,CASSLSDRLSSGNTIYF,TGTGCCAGCAGTTTATCCGACAGGCTGAGCTCTGGAAACACCATATATTTT
TRBV27,TRBD2,TRBJ2-7,.,CASSLREGDYEQYF,TGTGCCAGCAGTTTGCGGGAGGGGGACTACGAGCAGTACTTC
TRBV6-5,.,TRBJ2-7,.,CASSYSRAYEQYF,TGTGCCAGCAGTTACTCGAGGGCCTACGAGCAGTACTTC
TRBV27,.,TRBJ2-7,.,CASSSLDRISYEQYF,TGTGCCAGCAGTTCGTTGGACAGAATCTCCTACGAGCAGTACTTC
TRBV2,TRBD1,TRBJ1-5,once,CASSDTGDSNQPQHF,TGTGCCAGCAGCGATACAGGGGATAGCAATCAGCCCCAGCATTTT
TRBV27,.,TRBJ2-1,.,CASSWQLNEQFF,TGTGCCAGCAGTTGGCAGTTGAATGAGCAGTTCTTC
TRBV10-1,TRBD2,TRBJ2-3,.,CASSETSGRTDTQYF,TGCGCCAGCAGTGAAACTAGCGGCCGCACAGATACGCAGTATTTT
TRBV4-3,TRBD2,TRBJ2-2,.,CASSQDFRGLAGTGELFF,TGCGCCAGCAGCCAAGATTTTCGGGGACTAGCGGGCACCGGGGAGCTGTTTTTT
TRBV14,.,TRBJ1-2,.,CASSQGAPSYGYTF,TGTGCCAGCAGCCAAGGGGCGCCTAGCTATGGCTACACCTTC
TRBV6-1,TRBD1,TRBJ2-1,.,CASFRGTGGREQFF,TGTGCCAGCTTCAGGGGGACAGGGGGCCGGGAGCAGTTCTTC
TRBV11-2,TRBD1,TRBJ2-5,.,CASSLGTVVQYF,TGTGCCAGCAGCTTGGGGACAGTCGTGCAGTACTTC
TRBV5-1,TRBD1,TRBJ1-3,.,CASSLWYRDRATRSGNTIYF,TGCGCCAGCAGCTTGTGGTATCGGGACAGGGCCACTCGCTCTGGAAACACCATATATTTT
TRBV9,.,TRBJ2-3,.,CASKKGGAGADTQYF,TGTGCCAGCAAGAAGGGCGGGGCGGGCGCAGATACGCAGTATTTT
TRBV19,TRBD2,TRBJ2-1,.,CASTLAGLAYNEQFF,TGTGCCAGTACCCTAGCGGGATTGGCCTACAATGAGCAGTTCTTC
TRBV6-4,TRBD1,TRBJ2-2,.,CASSGGQTTGELFF,TGTGCCAGCAGTGGGGGACAGACCACCGGGGAGCTGTTTTTT
TRBV9,.,TRBJ2-3,.,CASSGKGLGIADTQYF,TGTGCCAGCAGCGGAAAGGGACTCGGGATAGCAGATACGCAGTATTTT
TRBV30,.,TRBJ2-5,.,CAWSVTGTALETQYF,TGTGCCTGGAGTGTAACGGGGACTGCCCTGGAGACCCAGTACTTC
TRBV2,.,TRBJ2-7,.,CASSDGAVSYEQYF,TGTGCCAGCAGTGATGGGGCCGTGTCCTACGAGCAGTACTTC
TRBV5-1,.,TRBJ1-1,once,CASSFGTLNTEAFF,TGCGCCAGCAGCTTTGGGACATTGAACACTGAAGCTTTCTTT
TRBV7-9,.,TRBJ2-5,.,CASSPTGKGRYQETQYF,TGTGCCAGCAGCCCGACAGGAAAGGGACGGTACCAAGAGACCCAGTACTTC
TRBV28,.,TRBJ1-2,.,CASSLSRRIGYTF,TGTGCCAGCAGTTTAAGTCGGCGTATTGGCTACACCTTC
TRBV11-1,.,TRBJ2-6,.,CASSRNTWGGYGANVLTF,TGTGCCAGCAGCCGAAATACTTGGGGGGGCTATGGGGCCAACGTCCTGACTTTC
TRBV2,TRBD1,TRBJ2-1,.,CASSERQGEYNEQFF,TGTGCCAGCAGTGAACGACAGGGCGAGTACAATGAGCAGTTCTTC
TRBV28,TRBD2,TRBJ2-3,.,CASTPGAGGTDTQYF,TGTGCCAGCACTCCTGGGGCGGGAGGAACAGATACGCAGTATTTT
TRBV4-2,TRBD2,TRBJ2-1,.,CASSLLAGRGDEQFF,TGTGCCAGCAGCCTTTTAGCGGGAAGAGGGGATGAGCAGTTCTTC
TRBV15,.,TRBJ2-7,.,CATSSDLEQYF,TGTGCCACCAGTAGTGACCTCGAGCAGTACTTC
TRBV9,.,TRBJ2-5,once,CASSPQSPGHETQYF,TGTGCCAGCAGCCCCCAAAGCCCAGGGCATGAGACCCAGTACTTC
TRBV27,TRBD2,TRBJ2-2,.,CASSLTSGTGELFF,TGTGCCAGCAGCCTGACTAGCGGGACCGGGGAGCTGTTTTTT
TRBV19,.,TRBJ2-5,.,CASKEEGAGLETQYF,TGTGCCAGTAAGGAGGAAGGGGCGGGGTTAGAGACCCAGTACTTC
TRBV28,.,TRBJ1-4,.,CASSRDRTLGEKLFF,TGTGCCAGCAGTCGAGACAGGACTCTGGGAGAAAAACTGTTTTTT
TRBV5-1,TRBD1,TRBJ2-3,.,CASSLASAGGKNTQYF,TGCGCCAGCAGCTTGGCCTCGGCAGGGGGCAAGAATACGCAGTATTTT
TRBV9,.,TRBJ2-6,once,CASSPLGRDSGANVLTF,TGTGCCAGCAGCCCTCTCGGCAGGGACTCTGGGGCCAACGTCCTGACTTTC
TRBV12-5,TRBD1,TRBJ2-2,.,CASGLVLTYYQQGGLNTGELFF,TGTGCTAGTGGTTTGGTCCTTACATATTATCAGCAAGGGGGCCTGAACACCGGGGAGCTGTTTTTT
TRBV6-1,.,TRBJ1-5,once,CASSEPWRNSNQPQHF,TGTGCCAGCAGTGAACCCTGGAGGAATAGCAATCAGCCCCAGCATTTT
TRBV21-1,.,TRBJ1-5,.,CASSRSLLGRNQPQHF,TGTGCCAGCAGCCGTTCGCTATTAGGGAGAAATCAGCCCCAGCATTTT
TRBV7-8,TRBD2,TRBJ2-3,.,CASSHPGLAGVGDTQYF,TGTGCCAGCAGCCACCCTGGACTAGCGGGAGTTGGAGATACGCAGTATTTT
TRBV7-6,TRBD1,TRBJ1-3,.,CASSVRPGQVPSGNTIYF,TGTGCCAGCAGCGTCCGTCCGGGACAGGTGCCCTCTGGAAACACCATATATTTT
TRBV23-1,TRBD2,TRBJ2-5,.,CASRGLAGTQETQYF,TGCGCCAGCAGAGGACTAGCGGGCACCCAAGAGACCCAGTACTTC
TRBV9,.,TRBJ2-5,.,CASSVARGGEDQETQYF,TGTGCCAGCAGCGTAGCTCGAGGGGGAGAGGACCAAGAGACCCAGTACTTC
TRBV9,.,TRBJ2-7,.,CASSPSARSYEQYF,TGTGCCAGCAGCCCTAGCGCCCGGTCCTACGAGCAGTACTTC
TRBV4-1,TRBD1,TRBJ2-1,.,CASSQPWDRDYNEQFF,TGCGCCAGCAGCCAACCTTGGGACAGGGATTACAATGAGCAGTTCTTC
TRBV4-3,TRBD2,TRBJ2-7,.,CASSQGISGTYEQYF,TGCGCCAGCAGCCAAGGTATTAGCGGGACGTACGAGCAGTACTTC
TRBV7-6,TRBD1,TRBJ2-7,.,CASSYGTGVSYEQYF,TGTGCCAGCAGCTACGGTACAGGGGTCTCCTACGAGCAGTACTTC
TRBV28,.,TRBJ2-4,.,CASSPLGSGSKNIQYF,TGTGCCAGCAGTCCCCTGGGCTCAGGGTCCAAAAACATTCAGTACTTC